The 22 T cell receptor beta chains below were found in one sample sequenced in a study of control samples from healthy donors and cancer patients (dated by TCRdb to about 2020). Libraries were prepared through the immunoSEQ multiplex PCR assay. TCRdb took over this immuneACCESS table, retaining in-frame rearrangements with V and J assigned. Such tables are incomplete; in checked studies, under half of the missing clones stem from an unresolved V gene, and the remainder is unexplained. This sample holds some 160,000 clones; under 90% were observed only once. Around 4.9% of the sample is in the top ten clones. The sample comprised blood. These TCRs come from a man younger than 45 in good health.

The rearrangement links TRBV27 to TRBJ1-6; 7 bases match TRBD1. Germline trimming cut 6 bases from V and 9 bases from J; bases unmatched to any gene: 14. Germline CDR1 MNHEY, CDR2 SMNVEV (reference sequence). This CDR3 is 16 amino acids long. The CDR3 sequence is CASRFRGQWASSPLHF. The CDR3 DNA reads as TGTGCCAGCAGGTTTCGGGGACAGTGGGCCAGTTCACCCCTCCACTTT.

This clone was seen a single time. This chain joins TRBV9 and TRBJ2-3; 7 positions match TRBD2. Germline CDR1 SGDLS, CDR2 YYNGEE. Unmatched junction bases numbered 10, after V lost 4 bases and J lost 5 bases. The CDR3 loop spans 15 amino acids. The CDR3 loop is CASSSTSIGGDTQYF. CDR3 DNA: TGTGCCAGCAGCTCGACTAGCATTGGTGGAGATACGCAGTATTTT.

The chain combines TRBV14 with TRBJ2-1; weak D call: TRBD2 (6 bases). CDR1 and CDR2 (germline): SGHDN, FVKESK. The CDR3 is 16 amino acids. Trimming pared 4 bases from V and 7 bases from J, leaving 20 bases between. The CDR3 spells CASSPFGSGWENEQFF. The CDR3 coding sequence is TGTGCCAGCAGCCCCTTTGGTAGCGGATGGGAGAATGAGCAGTTCTTC.

The chain couples TRBV19 to TRBJ1-5; 10 bases match TRBD1. Unmatched junction bases numbered 4, after V lost 9 bases and J lost 2 bases. CDR3 size: 14 residues. Germline CDR1 reads LNHDA; CDR2 reads SQIVND (reference sequence). CDR3 residues: CASRDRGGNQPQHF. DNA of the CDR3: TGTGCCAGCCGGGACAGGGGTGGCAATCAGCCCCAGCATTTT. The full variable domain, rest sourced from reference TRBV19 and TRBJ1-5, is DGGITQSPKYLFRKEGQNVTLSCEQNLNHDAMYWYRQDPGQGLRLIYYSQIVNDFQKGDIAEGYSVSREKKESFPLTVTSAQKNPTAFYLCASRDRGGNQPQHFGDGTRLSIL.

The chain recombines TRBV5-5 with TRBJ1-3, with TRBD1 as a possible D gene (5 bases). Trimming shortened V by 0 bases and J by 2 bases, and 12 bases separated the two germline ends. Germline loops: CDR1 SGHKS, CDR2 YYEKEE (reference sequence). The CDR3 extends over 16 amino acids. In DNA, the CDR3 is TGTGCCAGCAGCTTGGGTTGGGGCAGTGCTGGAAACACCATATATTTT. Protein: CASSLGWGSAGNTIYF.

The chain couples TRBV2 to TRBJ2-7; unclear D gene. Per the germline V gene, CDR1 is SNHLY and CDR2 is FYNNEI. The V gene lost 2 bases and the J gene lost 4 bases, with 15 bases spanning the gap. CDR3 size: 15 residues. The CDR3 spells CASSEYGSQLYEQYF. Here the CDR3 DNA reads TGTGCCAGCAGTGAATACGGTTCTCAACTTTACGAGCAGTACTTC.

The chain employs TRBV11-3 and TRBJ1-3; maybe TRBD1 (5 bases). This CDR3 is built from 15 residues. The germline V gene encodes CDR1 SGHNT and CDR2 YENEEA. V was clipped by 6 bases and J by 6 bases, with 18 bases between them. CDR3 in amino acids: CASSFRPGRTNTIYF. As DNA, the CDR3 is TGTGCCAGCAGTTTTCGACCGGGACGGACAAACACCATATATTTT.

CDR3 amino acids: CASSYLRGYGYTF. In DNA, the CDR3 is TGTGCCAGCAGTTACCTCCGCGGGTATGGCTACACCTTC. The chain recombines TRBV6-2 or TRBV6-3 with TRBJ1-2; D is unclear. Trimming pared 2 bases from V and 5 bases from J, leaving 9 bases between. Germline CDR1 MNHEY, CDR2 SVGEGT. CDR3 size: 13 residues.

The V gene is TRBV30, the J gene TRBJ1-2; a weak D match, TRBD1 (5 bases). This CDR3 has 12 amino acids. V shed 5 bases and J shed 4 bases, with 11 bases lying between them. Germline loops: CDR1 GTSNPN, CDR2 SVGIG (reference sequence). CDR3 amino acids: CAWLYGAYGYTF. CDR3 DNA: TGTGCCTGGTTGTACGGGGCCTATGGCTACACCTTC.

The chain is built from TRBV27 and TRBJ2-1, with a weak D call TRBD1 (6 bases). The CDR3 runs to 17 residues. Germline-derived CDR1 and CDR2 are MNHEY and SMNVEV (reference sequence). Trimming stripped 6 bases from V and 1 base from J, with 19 bases between. The CDR3 sequence is CASRGHRSDTSYNEQFF. As DNA, the CDR3 is TGTGCCAGCAGGGGACATCGATCAGACACGTCCTACAATGAGCAGTTCTTC.

The chain links TRBV7-2 to TRBJ2-7; D is undetermined. Trimming cost V 0 bases and J 3 bases, with 6 bases left between them. The CDR3 is 13 amino acids. The germline CDR1 and CDR2 sequences are SGHTA and FQGNSA. CDR3 sequence reads: CASSLAWSYEQYF. For the CDR3, the DNA is TGTGCCAGCAGCTTAGCCTGGAGCTACGAGCAGTACTTC.

In the case of this clone: The germline gene is not matched at one end of the junction; a read error may be the cause. This rearrangement joins TRBV9 to TRBJ2-1; 8 bases map to TRBD2. Germline V lookup: CDR1 SGDLS, CDR2 YYNGEE. This CDR3 comprises 13 residues. As DNA, the CDR3 is TGTGCCAGCAGCGTAGGAAATAGCGGGGCCTCTATCTTC. Amino acids: CASSVGNSGASIF.

The chain has TRBV6-6 and TRBJ1-4; possibly TRBD1 for D (6 bases). Germline CDR1 MNHNY, CDR2 SVGAGI (reference sequence). V lost 0 bases, J lost 7 bases, and 15 bases lay in between. The CDR3 is 16 amino acids. For the CDR3, the DNA is TGTGCCAGCAGTTACTCGAGCCCAGGGGCAGGTGAAAAACTGTTTTTT. This codes for CASSYSSPGAGEKLFF.

This chain links TRBV14 with TRBJ2-3, with D unresolved. Germline lookup yields CDR1 SGHDN and CDR2 FVKESK. Trimming removed 0 bases at V and 15 bases at J, with 22 bases between. This CDR3 contains 15 residues. The CDR3 nucleotides are TGTGCCAGCAGCCAAGATTTCGAAGGGTTTGATAGGAAATATTTT. Translated, it gives CASSQDFEGFDRKYF.

V is TRBV4-2 and J is TRBJ1-5; tentatively, D is TRBD1 (5 bases). CDR1 LGHNA and CDR2 YNFKEQ come from the germline V gene. Trimming left V 6 bases short and J 4 bases short, with 22 bases between. The CDR3 is made up of 17 amino acids. The CDR3 sequence: CASSELGPMGGNQPQHF. The CDR3 nucleotides are TGTGCCAGCAGTGAATTAGGGCCCATGGGGGGGAATCAGCCCCAGCATTTT.

This sequence joins TRBV9 and TRBJ1-3; D perhaps matches TRBD1 (6 bases). This CDR3 region has 16 residues. The germline CDR1 and CDR2 sequences are SGDLS and YYNGEE. V was trimmed by 0 bases and J by 3 bases, leaving 13 bases between them. In DNA, the CDR3 is TGTGCCAGCAGCGTAGGGGGCAGGGGAGGTGGAAACACCATATATTTT. It specifies CASSVGGRGGGNTIYF.

The chain employs TRBV3-1 (or the pseudogene TRBV3-2) and TRBJ1-3, with a weak D call TRBD1 (6 bases). The germline V gene has CDR1 LGHDT and CDR2 YNNKEL (reference sequence). V gave up 4 bases and J gave up 0 bases, with 13 bases separating them. This CDR3 region has 16 residues. The CDR3 here is CASSRLRDNSGNTIYF. The CDR3, as DNA: TGTGCCAGCAGCCGACTCCGGGACAACTCTGGAAACACCATATATTTT.

The rearrangement links TRBV6-2 or TRBV6-3 to TRBJ1-5; the match to TRBD1 covers 8 bases. V lost 0 bases to trimming and J lost 0 bases; unmatched junction nucleotides: 4. From germline, CDR1 is MNHEY and CDR2 SVGEGT. CDR3 length: 17 residues. CDR3 bases: TGTGCCAGCAGTTACTCTGCGACAGGGGCTAGCAATCAGCCCCAGCATTTT. This encodes CASSYSATGASNQPQHF.

The gene calls are TRBV27 and TRBJ1-4; no clear D gene. V dropped 1 base and J dropped 3 bases, with 12 bases sitting between them. CDR3 length equals 16 residues. CDR1 and CDR2 from the germline V gene are MNHEY and SMNVEV (reference sequence). CDR3 coding DNA: TGTGCCAGCAGTTTATGGCTTCCGGCAGCTAATGAAAAACTGTTTTTT. Translating it yields CASSLWLPAANEKLFF.

This clone was counted a single time. The chain links TRBV14 to TRBJ2-4, with 7 positions matching TRBD1. Trimming removed 3 bases from V and 0 bases from J; junction bases left unmatched: 20. Germline V gene sequence: CDR1 SGHDN, CDR2 FVKESK. This CDR3 region has 21 residues. The CDR3 region is CASSHPSGGQHTGKAKNIQYF. The CDR3 region has the DNA TGTGCCAGCAGCCACCCCTCTGGGGGACAGCATACGGGTAAAGCCAAAAACATTCAGTACTTC.

This chain connects TRBV9 to TRBJ1-6, with 11 bases that match TRBD1. V lost 2 bases, J lost 10 bases, and 2 bases stayed unmatched. CDR3 length: 14 residues. Germline V gives CDR1 SGDLS, CDR2 YYNGEE. Written as DNA, the CDR3 is TGTGCCAGCAGCGTCTGGGACAGGGGGTCACCCCTCCACTTT. It is translated as CASSVWDRGSPLHF.

CDR3 amino acids: CATSDSVAGELETQYF. CDR3 DNA: TGTGCCACCAGTGATTCTGTAGCGGGAGAGCTTGAGACCCAGTACTTC. The chain couples TRBV24-1 to TRBJ2-5; 9 bases map to TRBD2. The CDR3 loop spans 16 amino acids. J lost 5 bases, V lost 2 bases, and 8 bases had no gene match. Germline assignment: CDR1 KGHDR and CDR2 SFDVKD.